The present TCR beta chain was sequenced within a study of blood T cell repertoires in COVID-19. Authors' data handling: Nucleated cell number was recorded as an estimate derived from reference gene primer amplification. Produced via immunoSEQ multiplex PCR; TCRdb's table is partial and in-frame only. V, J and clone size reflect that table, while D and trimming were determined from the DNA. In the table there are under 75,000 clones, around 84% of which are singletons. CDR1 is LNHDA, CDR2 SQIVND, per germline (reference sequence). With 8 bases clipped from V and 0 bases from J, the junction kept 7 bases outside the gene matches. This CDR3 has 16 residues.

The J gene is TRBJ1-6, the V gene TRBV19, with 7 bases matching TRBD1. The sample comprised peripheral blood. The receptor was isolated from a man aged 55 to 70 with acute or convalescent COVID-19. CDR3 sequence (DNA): TGTGCCAGTGGGGGACAGCTCAGCTCCTATAATTCACCCCTCCACTTT. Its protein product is CASGGQLSSYNSPLHF. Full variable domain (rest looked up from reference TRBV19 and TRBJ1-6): DGGITQSPKYLFRKEGQNVTLSCEQNLNHDAMYWYRQDPGQGLRLIYYSQIVNDFQKGDIAEGYSVSREKKESFPLTVTSAQKNPTAFYLCASGGQLSSYNSPLHFGNGTRLTVT.